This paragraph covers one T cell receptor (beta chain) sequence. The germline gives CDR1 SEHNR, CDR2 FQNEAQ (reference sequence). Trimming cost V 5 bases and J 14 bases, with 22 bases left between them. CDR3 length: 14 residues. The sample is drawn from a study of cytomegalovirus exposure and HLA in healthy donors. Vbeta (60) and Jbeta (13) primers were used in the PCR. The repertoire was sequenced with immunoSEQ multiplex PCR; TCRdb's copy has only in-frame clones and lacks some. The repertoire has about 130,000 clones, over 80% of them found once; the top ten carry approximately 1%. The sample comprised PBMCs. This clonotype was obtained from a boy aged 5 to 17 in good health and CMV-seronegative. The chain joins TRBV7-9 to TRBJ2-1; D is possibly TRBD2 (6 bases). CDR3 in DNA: TGTGCCAGCAGCCAATCCGGTAGTTCCGGAGGGGAGTTCTTC. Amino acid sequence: CASSQSGSSGGEFF.